This TCR beta chain was sequenced in a study of blood T cell repertoires in COVID-19. This CDR3 spans 14 amino acids. The J segment lost 4 bases and the V segment lost 3 bases, leaving 2 bases of the junction unmatched. Per germline, CDR1 SGHRS and CDR2 YFSETQ. Profiled with immunoSEQ multiplex PCR; TCRdb holds only in-frame clones, not every one. The data hold approximately 300,000 clones, with approximately 90% observed a single time. The chain combines TRBV5-1 with TRBJ1-3; TRBD1 agrees at 9 bases. What was sequenced was PBMCs or T cells enriched from blood (not recorded which). This clonotype was sampled from a woman aged 18-29 years who had recovered from COVID-19. The CDR3 region has the DNA TGCGCCAGCAGCTACAGGGGGCAAGGAAACACCATATATTTT. As protein: CASSYRGQGNTIYF.